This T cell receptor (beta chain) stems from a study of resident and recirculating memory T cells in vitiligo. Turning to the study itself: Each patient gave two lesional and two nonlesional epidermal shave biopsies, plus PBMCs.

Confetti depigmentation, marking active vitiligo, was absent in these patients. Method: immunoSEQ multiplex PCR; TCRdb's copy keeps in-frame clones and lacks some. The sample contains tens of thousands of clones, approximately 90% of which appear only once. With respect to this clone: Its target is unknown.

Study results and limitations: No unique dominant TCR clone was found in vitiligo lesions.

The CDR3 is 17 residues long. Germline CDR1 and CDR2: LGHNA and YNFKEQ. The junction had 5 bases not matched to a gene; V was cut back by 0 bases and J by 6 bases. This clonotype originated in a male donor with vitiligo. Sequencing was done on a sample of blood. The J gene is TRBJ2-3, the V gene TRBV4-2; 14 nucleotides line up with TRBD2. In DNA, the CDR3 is TGTGCCAGCAGCCAAGATGGACTAGCGGGGGGCCAGGATACGCAGTATTTT. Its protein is CASSQDGLAGGQDTQYF.